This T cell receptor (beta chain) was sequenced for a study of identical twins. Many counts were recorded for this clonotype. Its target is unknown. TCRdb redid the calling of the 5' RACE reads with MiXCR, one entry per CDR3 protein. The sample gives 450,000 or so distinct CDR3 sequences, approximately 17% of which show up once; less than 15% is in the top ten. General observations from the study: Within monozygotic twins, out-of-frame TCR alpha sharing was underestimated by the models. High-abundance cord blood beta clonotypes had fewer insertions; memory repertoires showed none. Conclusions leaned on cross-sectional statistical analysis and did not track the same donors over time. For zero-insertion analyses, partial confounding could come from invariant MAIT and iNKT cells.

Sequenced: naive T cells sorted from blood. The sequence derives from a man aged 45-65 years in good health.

CDR3 protein: CASSFLGNYGYTF. The DNA of the CDR3 is TGTGCCAGCAGTTTTCTTGGTAACTATGGCTACACCTTC. The chain employs TRBV12-3 or TRBV12-4 and TRBJ1-2; no firm D call. The CDR3 covers 13 residues. V lost 3 bases to trimming and J lost 1 base, with 6 bases between them.